Listed here is a single TCR beta chain. Its antigen is not known. Treatment given: randomized to nivolumab then ipilimumab (arm A) or the reverse (arm B). Patients had received no earlier DNA-damaging chemotherapy. The sample originates from a study of sequential checkpoint blockade in melanoma. General study findings and limits: PD-L1 staining and CD8+ counts, not mutational load, tracked tumor T-cell clonality.

Sequencing used immunoSEQ multiplex PCR; TCRdb keeps in-frame clones, though not all of them. The table has about 10,000 clones, roughly 20% seen once. V lost 1 base and J lost 1, with 7 bases in between. This CDR3 has 14 amino acids. Germline V lookup: CDR1 MDHEN, CDR2 SYDVKM. Specimen: tumor tissue (inferred from file names), collected from a patient given nivolumab and ipilimumab in sequence. This chain connects TRBV28 to TRBJ2-5; D ambiguous. This receptor was identified in a human donor with melanoma. This CDR3 reads CASSLSGVQETQYF. CDR3 DNA sequence: TGTGCCAGCAGTTTATCTGGGGTCCAAGAGACCCAGTACTTC.